This T cell receptor (beta chain) was captured by sequencing in a study of T cells in Graves' hyperthyroidism and ophthalmopathy. Many counts were recorded for this clonotype. Per germline, CDR1 SNHLY and CDR2 FYNNEI. The V gene lost 6 bases and the J gene lost 7 bases, with 13 bases spanning the gap. The CDR3 spans 13 residues. TCR beta CDR3 sequences were amplified from RNA transcripts. HTBI primers were the set used in a first-round RT-PCR of the TCR CDR3. One entry per CDR3 protein results from TCRdb running MiXCR on the multiplex PCR reads. The top ten clones hold roughly 44% of a sample with approximately 220,000 distinct CDR3 sequences, 15% to 20% of them seen once.

The chain links TRBV2 to TRBJ2-1; D is possibly TRBD2 (6 bases). The TCR was taken from a man aged 35-49 years with Graves' hyperthyroidism. Source material: blood. CDR3 sequence (DNA): TGTGCCAGCAGCCCGCGACTAGGGAATGAGCAGTTCTTC. This codes for CASSPRLGNEQFF.